Listed here are 6 T cell receptor beta chains from one sample, sequenced in a study of blood T cell repertoires in COVID-19. Assay used: immunoSEQ multiplex PCR; TCRdb lists only in-frame clones, some missing. The sample carries fewer than 250,000 clones, 82% recorded once. Sequences were obtained from peripheral blood. These receptors all come from a woman aged 55-70 years with COVID-19, enrolled during active disease.

The chain carries TRBV28 and TRBJ2-2; D is possibly TRBD1 (7 bases). Germline V gene lookup returns CDR1 MDHEN and CDR2 SYDVKM. This CDR3 region has 16 residues. Trimming removed 5 bases from V and 1 base from J, with 14 bases in between. The DNA for the CDR3 is TGTGCCAGCAGTCGGGCGGGACAGAGGAACACCGGGGAGCTGTTTTTT. Protein sequence: CASSRAGQRNTGELFF. Using reference TRBV28 and TRBJ2-2 for the parts outside the CDR3, the full variable domain is DVKVTQSSRYLVKRTGEKVFLECVQDMDHENMFWYRQDPGLGLRLIYFSYDVKMKEKGDIPEGYSVSREKKERFSLILESASTNQTSMYLCASSRAGQRNTGELFFGEGSRLTVL.

This clone has a handful of counts. The DNA of the CDR3 is TGTGCCAGCAGATTCGACAGATTCATGAACACTGAAGCTTTCTTT. It is translated as CASRFDRFMNTEAFF. The genes are TRBV11-2 and TRBJ1-1, with D possibly TRBD1 on 5 matching bases. The V end lost 6 bases, the J end lost 0 bases, and 14 bases lay between the germline ends. Germline V gene sequence: CDR1 SGHAT, CDR2 FQNNGV. The CDR3 length is 15 residues.

V is TRBV11-2 and J is TRBJ2-7, with D tentatively TRBD1 (6 bases). Per germline, CDR1 SGHAT and CDR2 FQNNGV. Trimming shortened V by 0 bases and J by 0 bases, and 9 bases separated the two germline ends. The CDR3 extends over 15 amino acids. CDR3 in DNA: TGTGCCAGCAGCTTAGATAGGACAGACTCCTACGAGCAGTACTTC. Amino acid sequence: CASSLDRTDSYEQYF.

V and J are TRBV28 and TRBJ1-4, with D tentatively TRBD1 (6 bases). CDR3 length: 16 amino acids. Trimming stripped 5 bases from V and 2 bases from J, with 15 bases between. Germline V gene lookup returns CDR1 MDHEN and CDR2 SYDVKM. The CDR3 loop reads CASSGARGATNEKLFF. CDR3 in DNA: TGTGCCAGCAGTGGGGCCAGGGGTGCGACTAATGAAAAACTGTTTTTT.

The V and J genes are TRBV5-1 and TRBJ2-3; possible D gene TRBD1, 5 bases. Germline V CDR1 and CDR2: SGHRS, YFSETQ. The V gene lost 1 base and the J gene lost 5 bases, with 8 bases spanning the gap. The CDR3 consists of 13 residues. The CDR3 region is CASSLPGRDTQYF. The CDR3 nucleotides are TGCGCCAGCAGCTTGCCAGGGCGAGATACGCAGTATTTT. Drawing the rest from reference TRBV5-1 and TRBJ2-3, the complete variable domain is KAGVTQTPRYLIKTRGQQVTLSCSPISGHRSVSWYQQTPGQGLQFLFEYFSETQRNKGNFPGRFSGRQFSNSRSEMNVSTLELGDSALYLCASSLPGRDTQYFGPGTRLTVL.

The chain joins TRBV4-1 to TRBJ2-3, with TRBD1 matching over 7 bases. Germline CDR1 MGHRA, CDR2 YSYEKL. J was trimmed by 2 bases and V by 1 base; bases with no gene match: 6. The CDR3 totals 16 residues. CDR3 loop: CASSQGDRLATDTQYF. The CDR3 bases are TGCGCCAGCAGCCAAGGGGACAGATTAGCCACAGATACGCAGTATTTT.